These 13 T cell receptor beta chains share one sample of origin, sequenced in a study of blood T cell repertoires in COVID-19. Method: immunoSEQ multiplex PCR; TCRdb's copy keeps in-frame clones and lacks some. The table includes about 230,000 clones, 87% detected once. Sequencing used PBMCs or T cells enriched from blood (not recorded which). The receptors originated from a man aged 30 to 45 who had recovered from COVID-19.

This clone was seen just once. The gene calls are TRBV27 and TRBJ2-2, with TRBD1 identical over 7 bases. This CDR3 contains 15 residues. V dropped 6 bases and J dropped 5; count of bases not matched to a gene: 9. Per germline, CDR1 MNHEY and CDR2 SMNVEV (reference sequence). The CDR3 reads CASSLGGALTGELFF. In DNA form, the CDR3 reads TGTGCCAGCAGCCTAGGGGGCGCGTTGACCGGGGAGCTGTTTTTT.

The V and J genes are TRBV9 and TRBJ2-1; 12 bases fit TRBD2. V lost 0 bases, J lost 3 bases, and 10 bases stayed unmatched. CDR3 length: 19 residues. Germline V CDR1 and CDR2: SGDLS, YYNGEE. As DNA, the CDR3 is TGTGCCAGCAGCGTAGCTACGGGACTAGCGGGCCAAGACTACAATGAGCAGTTCTTC. Its translation is CASSVATGLAGQDYNEQFF.

The chain couples TRBV2 to TRBJ2-5; tentative D call: TRBD2 (5 bases). This CDR3 spans 17 amino acids. V lost 5 bases and J lost 5, with 24 bases in between. Germline V CDR1 and CDR2: SNHLY, FYNNEI. The CDR3 DNA sequence: TGTGCCAGCAGTCAGGCGGGTGTCCTGAAGGTAGGGGAGACCCAGTACTTC. Protein sequence: CASSQAGVLKVGETQYF.

The chain employs TRBV7-9 and TRBJ2-7; 7 positions agree with TRBD1. The germline CDR1 and CDR2 sequences are SEHNR and FQNEAQ (reference sequence). V lost 5 bases, J lost 6 bases, and 4 bases stayed unmatched. This CDR3 spans 12 amino acids. In DNA, the CDR3 is TGTGCCAGCAGCAGGGACAGTGGCGAGCAGTACTTC. Translation gives CASSRDSGEQYF.

V usage is TRBV27 and J usage is TRBJ2-1; D might be TRBD1 (5 bases). Germline assignment: CDR1 MNHEY and CDR2 SMNVEV (reference sequence). V was clipped by 5 bases and J by 9 bases, with 8 bases between them. The CDR3 length is 11 residues. This CDR3 is CASSGAAEQFF. The CDR3 region has the DNA TGTGCCAGCAGTGGGGCGGCTGAGCAGTTCTTC.

The chain recombines TRBV12-3 or TRBV12-4 with TRBJ1-2, with a possible D match to TRBD1 (5 bases). The V end lost 6 bases, the J end lost 3 bases, and 11 bases lay between the germline ends. The CDR3 sequence is 13 residues long. DNA of the CDR3: TGTGCCAGCAGACGAGACAGCCACTATGGCTACACCTTC. Translating it yields CASRRDSHYGYTF.

This sequence joins TRBV12-3 or TRBV12-4 and TRBJ2-1, with D possibly TRBD2 on 5 matching bases. V gave up 6 bases and J gave up 9 bases, with 12 bases separating them. The CDR3 runs to 12 residues. In DNA, the CDR3 is TGTGCCAGCAGCCCCCTAGAGGGTGAGCAGTTCTTC. As protein: CASSPLEGEQFF.

The chain carries TRBV11-2 and TRBJ1-2, with 9 bases aligning to TRBD1. The CDR3 length is 17 residues. J lost 0 bases, V lost 6 bases, and 11 bases had no gene match. The germline V gene encodes CDR1 SGHAT and CDR2 FQNNGV. The DNA for the CDR3 is TGTGCCAGCAGGAGACCGGGACAGGGAAAGACTAACTATGGCTACACCTTC. Translating gives CASRRPGQGKTNYGYTF.

V usage is TRBV18 and J usage is TRBJ2-7, with D tentatively TRBD2 (6 bases). The germline V gene has CDR1 KGHSH and CDR2 LQKENI. The V end was cut by 4 bases, the J end by 7 bases, with 17 bases between. The CDR3 is 14 amino acids. CDR3 sequence: CASSLGGGANEQYF. The CDR3 DNA reads TGTGCCAGCTCACTTGGGGGAGGCGCTAATGAGCAGTACTTC.

The V and J genes are TRBV6-1 and TRBJ2-7; possible D gene TRBD2, 6 bases. Germline assignment: CDR1 MNHNS and CDR2 SASEGT. The CDR3 length is 15 residues. V was clipped by 0 bases and J by 3 bases, with 12 bases between them. The CDR3: CASSEAPGLNYEQYF. The CDR3 nucleotides are TGTGCCAGCAGTGAAGCGCCGGGACTCAACTACGAGCAGTACTTC.

This clone was seen only once. This chain joins TRBV5-5 and TRBJ2-7, with a tentative D call TRBD1 (6 bases). Trimming removed 0 bases from V and 0 bases from J, with 19 bases in between. This CDR3 has 18 amino acids. Germline lookup yields CDR1 SGHKS and CDR2 YYEKEE (reference sequence). The CDR3 here is CASSLDLRGQLYSYEQYF. The DNA for the CDR3 is TGTGCCAGCAGCTTGGACCTCCGAGGACAGTTATACTCCTACGAGCAGTACTTC. Full variable domain (outside the CDR3, taken from reference TRBV5-5 and TRBJ2-7): DAGVTQSPTHLIKTRGQQVTLRCSPISGHKSVSWYQQVLGQGPQFIFQYYEKEERGRGNFPDRFSARQFPNYSSELNVNALLLGDSALYLCASSLDLRGQLYSYEQYFGPGTRLTVT.

The chain carries TRBV19 and TRBJ2-2, with TRBD1 identical over 8 bases. CDR1 and CDR2 (germline): LNHDA, SQIVND (reference sequence). This CDR3 is built from 15 residues. The V gene end was trimmed by 3 bases and the J gene end by 5 bases; junction bases not matched to a gene: 5. This CDR3 reads CASSIWQGATGELFF. The CDR3 DNA sequence: TGTGCCAGTAGTATTTGGCAGGGGGCGACCGGGGAGCTGTTTTTT.

This chain joins TRBV5-1 and TRBJ2-3, with TRBD1 as a possible D gene (7 bases). V lost 4 bases, J lost 0 bases, and 15 bases lay in between. Germline CDR1 is SGHRS and CDR2 is YFSETQ. The CDR3 spans 16 residues. The CDR3 protein is CASSEQQGRSTDTQYF. CDR3 sequence (DNA): TGCGCCAGCAGCGAACAACAGGGGAGGAGCACAGATACGCAGTATTTT.